This T cell receptor (beta chain) was captured in a study of T cell repertoires in cytomegalovirus infection. Study context: In public TCR beta signatures, there were indications of both CMV infection and matching HLA type.

TCRdb re-derived calls from the reads in MiXCR, one entry per CDR3 protein. The sample includes some 440,000 distinct CDR3 sequences, around 32% of them seen just once. CDR1 and CDR2 from the germline V gene are SGHTA and FQGNSA. This CDR3 region has 14 residues. This clonotype appeared once. An end of the junction does not agree with germline; a read error may underlie this. The V gene is TRBV7-2, the J gene TRBJ1-2; D is unclear. This TCR came from a human donor in good health (CMV status not recorded). Some clones in this sample may be carry-over from other donors' samples. Sequencing was performed on PBMCs. The CDR3 protein is CAISLARQNYVYTF. DNA for the CDR3: TGTGCCATCAGCTTAGCTCGTCAGAACTATGTCTACACCTTC.